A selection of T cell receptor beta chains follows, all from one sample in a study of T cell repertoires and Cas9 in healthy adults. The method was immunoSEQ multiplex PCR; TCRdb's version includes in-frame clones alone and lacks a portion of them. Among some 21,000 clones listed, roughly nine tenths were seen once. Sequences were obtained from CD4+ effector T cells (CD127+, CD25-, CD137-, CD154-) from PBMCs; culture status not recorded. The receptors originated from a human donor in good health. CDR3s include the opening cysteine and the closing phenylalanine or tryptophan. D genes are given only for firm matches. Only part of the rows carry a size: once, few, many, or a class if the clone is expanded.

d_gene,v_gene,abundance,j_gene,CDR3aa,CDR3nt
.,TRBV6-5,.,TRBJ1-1,CASGTVSSAEAFF,TGTGCCAGCGGGACGGTCTCATCCGCTGAAGCTTTCTTT
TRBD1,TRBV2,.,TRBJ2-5,CASSDDRGTLETQYF,TGTGCCAGCAGTGACGACAGGGGTACACTAGAGACCCAGTACTTC
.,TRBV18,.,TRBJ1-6,CASSRSRDGNNSPLHF,TGTGCCAGCTCACGATCCAGGGACGGAAATAATTCACCCCTCCACTTT
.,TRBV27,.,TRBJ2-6,CASSPRGRSPGTNVLTF,TGTGCCAGCAGCCCTCGCGGTCGGTCACCTGGGACCAACGTCCTGACTTTC
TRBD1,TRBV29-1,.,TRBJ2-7,CSVGGQGLNEQYF,TGCAGCGTGGGGGGACAGGGGCTTAACGAGCAGTACTTC
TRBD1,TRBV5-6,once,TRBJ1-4,CASSYPGTGNEKLFF,TGTGCCAGCAGCTACCCCGGGACAGGGAATGAAAAACTGTTTTTT
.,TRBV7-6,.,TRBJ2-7,CASSRGQDYEQYF,TGTGCCAGCAGCCGGGGACAAGACTACGAGCAGTACTTC
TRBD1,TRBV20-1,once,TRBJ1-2,CSATRQTGSTF,TGCAGTGCTACAAGGCAGACAGGGTCTACCTTC
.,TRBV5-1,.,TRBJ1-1,CASSSGHGDTEAFF,TGCGCCAGCAGCTCGGGGCATGGGGACACTGAAGCTTTCTTT
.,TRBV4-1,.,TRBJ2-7,CASSQAPAGGPREQYF,TGCGCCAGCAGCCAAGCCCCCGCCGGGGGGCCTCGCGAGCAGTACTTC
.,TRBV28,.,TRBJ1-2,CASSLSANYGYTF,TGTGCCAGCAGTTTATCGGCTAACTATGGCTACACCTTC
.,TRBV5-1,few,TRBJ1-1,CASSSREGGNTEAFF,TGCGCCAGCAGCTCCAGGGAGGGGGGGAACACTGAAGCTTTCTTT
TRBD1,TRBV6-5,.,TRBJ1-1,CASSRPGQGETEAFF,TGTGCCAGCAGTCGCCCTGGACAGGGAGAAACTGAAGCTTTCTTT
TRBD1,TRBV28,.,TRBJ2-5,CASSFGTGVGETQYF,TGTGCCAGCAGCTTTGGGACAGGGGTCGGGGAGACCCAGTACTTC
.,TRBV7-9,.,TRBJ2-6,CASTNHRQTFSGGANVLTF,TGTGCCAGCACCAACCACCGACAGACCTTCTCGGGGGGGGCCAACGTCCTGACTTTC
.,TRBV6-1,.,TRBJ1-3,CASSEAAEGNTIYF,TGTGCCAGCAGTGAGGCGGCAGAAGGAAACACCATATATTTT
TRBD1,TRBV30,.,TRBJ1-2,CAWTGAGGNYGYTF,TGTGCCTGGACAGGGGCAGGGGGAAACTATGGCTACACCTTC
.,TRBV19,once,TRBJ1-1,CASSIILGGMNTEAFF,TGTGCCAGTAGTATTATCCTGGGGGGGATGAATACTGAAGCTTTCTTT
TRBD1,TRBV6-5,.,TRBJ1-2,CASTRDRVSKGYTF,TGTGCCAGCACCCGGGACAGGGTTTCAAAAGGCTACACCTTC
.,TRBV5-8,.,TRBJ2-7,CASSLKGGSYEQYF,TGTGCCAGCAGCTTAAAGGGGGGGTCCTACGAGCAGTACTTC
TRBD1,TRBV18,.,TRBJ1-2,CASTTGGASYGYTF,TGTGCCAGCACCACAGGGGGCGCTTCCTATGGCTACACCTTC
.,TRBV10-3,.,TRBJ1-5,CAISDRAGRGPNQPQHF,TGTGCCATCAGTGATCGTGCGGGCAGGGGCCCCAATCAGCCCCAGCATTTT
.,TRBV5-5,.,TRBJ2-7,CASSLQGFAEQYF,TGTGCCAGCAGCTTGCAGGGTTTTGCCGAGCAGTACTTC
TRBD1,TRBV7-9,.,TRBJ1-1,CASSRDRGKNTEAFF,TGTGCCAGCAGCCGGGACAGGGGGAAGAACACTGAAGCTTTCTTT
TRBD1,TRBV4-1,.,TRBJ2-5,CASSDRVLGTQYF,TGCGCCAGCAGCGACAGGGTTCTCGGGACCCAGTACTTC
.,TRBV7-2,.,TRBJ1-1,CASSLQRLDTEAFF,TGTGCCAGCAGCTTACAACGGTTGGACACTGAAGCTTTCTTT
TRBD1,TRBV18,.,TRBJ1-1,CASSPTGGKTEAFF,TGTGCCAGCTCACCTACAGGGGGGAAAACTGAAGCTTTCTTT
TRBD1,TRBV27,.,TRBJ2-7,CASRPNRDRVGEQYF,TGTGCCAGCAGACCAAACCGGGACAGGGTAGGCGAGCAGTACTTC
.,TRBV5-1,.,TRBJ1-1,CASSLIDRNTEAFF,TGCGCCAGCAGCTTGATAGACAGGAACACTGAAGCTTTCTTT
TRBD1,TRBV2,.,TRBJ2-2,CASTPGGRGTGELFF,TGTGCCAGCACCCCAGGGGGTCGGGGCACCGGGGAGCTGTTTTTT
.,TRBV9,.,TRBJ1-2,CASSVVTLGRIPYGYTF,TGTGCCAGCAGCGTAGTAACTTTGGGACGGATCCCCTATGGCTACACCTTC
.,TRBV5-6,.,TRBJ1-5,CASSLRTNQPQHF,TGTGCCAGCAGCTTGCGAACAAATCAGCCCCAGCATTTT
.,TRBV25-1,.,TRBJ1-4,CASSALGGDHEKLFF,TGTGCCAGCAGTGCCCTGGGGGGTGATCATGAAAAACTGTTTTTT
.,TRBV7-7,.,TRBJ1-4,CASSLGVGANEKLFF,TGTGCCAGCAGCTTAGGAGTCGGAGCTAATGAAAAACTGTTTTTT
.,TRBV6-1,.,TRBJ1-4,CASSDLDLNEKLFF,TGTGCCAGCAGTGATTTGGACCTTAATGAAAAACTGTTTTTT
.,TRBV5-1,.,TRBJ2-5,CASSLQETQYF,TGCGCCAGCAGCCTGCAAGAGACCCAGTACTTC
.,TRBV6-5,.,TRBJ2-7,CASSHTGTGVKEQYF,TGTGCCAGCAGTCACACGGGAACCGGGGTTAAGGAGCAGTACTTC
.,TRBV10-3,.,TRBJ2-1,CAISETGSPGGYEQFF,TGTGCCATCAGTGAGACAGGGTCTCCAGGGGGGTATGAGCAGTTCTTC
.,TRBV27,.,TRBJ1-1,CASSWTGGTEAFF,TGTGCCAGCAGTTGGACGGGGGGGACTGAAGCTTTCTTT
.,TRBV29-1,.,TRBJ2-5,CSVHFLETQYF,TGCAGCGTTCACTTCCTGGAGACCCAGTACTTC
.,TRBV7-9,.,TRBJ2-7,CASSPTAYEQYF,TGTGCCAGCAGCCCGACAGCTTACGAGCAGTACTTC